This T cell receptor beta chain came from a study of blood T cell repertoires in COVID-19. Study-level information: Samples taken during acute and convalescent COVID-19 were collected in the United States, Italy and Spain. The cDNA or gDNA used as material had been derived from T cells, B-cell-depleted T cells, or PBMCs.

Authors' analysis steps: Amplifying reference gene primers gave estimates of nucleated cell counts. TCRdb's table, derived via immunoSEQ multiplex PCR, lists solely in-frame clones and lacks some. The V and J calls and clone size are taken from that table; D and trimming were inferred from the DNA. Among about 260,000 clones listed, about 88% were seen once. Unmatched junction bases numbered 7, after V lost 6 bases and J lost 15 bases. Germline CDR1 reads DFQATT; CDR2 reads SNEGSKA (reference sequence). The CDR3 extends over 11 amino acids. Sequencing used peripheral blood. The chain recombines TRBV20-1 with TRBJ2-1, with TRBD2 matching over 11 bases. The sequence was collected from a man between 60 and 75 years old who had recovered from COVID-19. CDR3 nucleotides: TGCAGTGCCTCGACTAGCGGGGAGGGGTTCTTC. It codes for CSASTSGEGFF.